This T cell receptor beta chain was identified during a study of blood T cell repertoires in COVID-19. CDR1 is SNHLY, CDR2 FYNNEI, per germline. This CDR3 has 14 amino acids. V shed 5 bases, J shed 8 bases, and the junction held 8 bases outside the gene matches. In this sample, this clone turned up once. TCRdb's copy holds only in-frame clones and misses some; the assay was immunoSEQ multiplex PCR. This sample has more than 300,000 clones, with around 87% found just once. Source material: peripheral blood. The chain couples TRBV2 to TRBJ1-4, with TRBD1 identical over 7 bases. This TCR was recovered from a woman between 50 and 59 years old with COVID-19, enrolled during active disease. In nucleotides, the CDR3 is TGTGCCAGCAGTCTGACAGGGCGTGAGGAAAAACTGTTTTTT. This codes for CASSLTGREEKLFF.